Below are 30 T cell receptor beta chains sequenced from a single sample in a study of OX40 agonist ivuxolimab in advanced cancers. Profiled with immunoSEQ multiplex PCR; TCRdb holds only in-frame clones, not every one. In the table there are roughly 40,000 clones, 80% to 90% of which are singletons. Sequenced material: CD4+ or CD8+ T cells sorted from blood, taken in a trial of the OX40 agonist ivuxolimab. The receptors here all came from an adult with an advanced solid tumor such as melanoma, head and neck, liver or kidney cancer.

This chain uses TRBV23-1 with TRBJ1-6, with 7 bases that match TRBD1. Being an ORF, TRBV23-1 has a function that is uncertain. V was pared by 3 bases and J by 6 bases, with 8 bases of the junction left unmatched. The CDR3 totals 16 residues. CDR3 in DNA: TGCGCCAGCAGTCACCAAAGCAGGGGGAGTAATTCACCCCTCCACTTT. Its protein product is CASSHQSRGSNSPLHF.

CDR3 sequence (DNA): TGTGCCAGCAGTTTCGGGGGAGGCCCGTCTAGAGGGCAGTATTTT. Its protein is CASSFGGGPSRGQYF. The V gene is TRBV28, the J gene TRBJ2-3; the D gene is possibly TRBD2 (6 bases). This CDR3 spans 15 amino acids. CDR1 and CDR2 from the germline V gene are MDHEN and SYDVKM. Trimming shortened V by 3 bases and J by 11 bases, and 21 bases separated the two germline ends. The full variable domain, completed using reference TRBV28 and TRBJ2-3, is DVKVTQSSRYLVKRTGEKVFLECVQDMDHENMFWYRQDPGLGLRLIYFSYDVKMKEKGDIPEGYSVSREKKERFSLILESASTNQTSMYLCASSFGGGPSRGQYFGPGTRLTVL.

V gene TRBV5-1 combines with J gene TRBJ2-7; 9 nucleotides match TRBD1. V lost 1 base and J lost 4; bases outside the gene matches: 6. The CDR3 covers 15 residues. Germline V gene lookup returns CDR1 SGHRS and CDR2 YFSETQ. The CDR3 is CASSLIGQGWYEQYF. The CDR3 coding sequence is TGCGCCAGCAGCTTGATCGGACAGGGGTGGTACGAGCAGTACTTC.

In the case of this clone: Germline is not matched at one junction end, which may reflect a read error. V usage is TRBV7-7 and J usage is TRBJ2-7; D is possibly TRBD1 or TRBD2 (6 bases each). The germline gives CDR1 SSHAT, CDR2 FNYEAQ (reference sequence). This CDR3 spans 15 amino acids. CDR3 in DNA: TGTGCTAGCAGCTTAGCCCATGGGGGGCTCTACGAGCAGTACTTC. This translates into CASSLAHGGLYEQYF.

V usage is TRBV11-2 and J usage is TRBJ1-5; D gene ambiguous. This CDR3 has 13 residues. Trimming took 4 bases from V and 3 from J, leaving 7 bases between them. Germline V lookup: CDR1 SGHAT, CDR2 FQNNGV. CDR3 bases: TGTGCCAGCAGCTCCCACACCAATCAGCCCCAGCATTTT. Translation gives CASSSHTNQPQHF.

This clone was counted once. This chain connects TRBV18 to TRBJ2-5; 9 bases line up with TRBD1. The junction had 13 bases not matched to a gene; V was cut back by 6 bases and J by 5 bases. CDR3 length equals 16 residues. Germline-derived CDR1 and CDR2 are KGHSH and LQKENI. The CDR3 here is CASSLSQGALRETQYF. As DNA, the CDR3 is TGTGCCAGCTCGCTCTCACAGGGGGCGCTGAGGGAGACCCAGTACTTC.

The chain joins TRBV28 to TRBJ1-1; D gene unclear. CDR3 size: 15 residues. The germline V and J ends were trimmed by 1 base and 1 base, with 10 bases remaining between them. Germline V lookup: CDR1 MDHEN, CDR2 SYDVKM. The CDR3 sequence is CASSLFIQKNTEAFF. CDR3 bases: TGTGCCAGCAGTTTATTTATCCAGAAGAACACTGAAGCTTTCTTT.

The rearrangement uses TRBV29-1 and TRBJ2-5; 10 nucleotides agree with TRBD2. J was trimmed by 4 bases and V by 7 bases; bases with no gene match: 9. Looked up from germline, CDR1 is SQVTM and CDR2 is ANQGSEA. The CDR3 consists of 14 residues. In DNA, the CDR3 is TGCAGCGCTACAGCGGGGGGGCGGGGAGAGACCCAGTACTTC. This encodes CSATAGGRGETQYF.

The CDR3 coding sequence is TGTGCCAGCAGTCGGACAGGGGGCGCCGATCAGCCCCAGCATTTT. Protein sequence: CASSRTGGADQPQHF. The chain combines TRBV6-5 with TRBJ1-5, with 11 bases aligning to TRBD1. The germline CDR1 and CDR2 sequences are MNHEY and SVGAGI. The CDR3 has 15 amino acids. V trimming: 5 bases; J trimming: 5 bases; junction bases outside the gene matches: 5.

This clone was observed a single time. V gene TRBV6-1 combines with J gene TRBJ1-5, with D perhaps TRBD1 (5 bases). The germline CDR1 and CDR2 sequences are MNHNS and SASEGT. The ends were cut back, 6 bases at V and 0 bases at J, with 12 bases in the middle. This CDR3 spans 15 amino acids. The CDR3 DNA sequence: TGTGCCAGCAGATTGACAGAATATAGCAATCAGCCCCAGCATTTT. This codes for CASRLTEYSNQPQHF.

CDR3 region: CASSPQTGGEAFF. CDR3 in DNA: TGTGCCAGCAGCCCCCAGACAGGGGGCGAAGCTTTCTTT. The rearrangement links TRBV7-9 to TRBJ1-1; the match to TRBD1 covers 10 bases. Germline V CDR1 and CDR2: SEHNR, FQNEAQ (reference sequence). Trimming at V came to 5 bases and at J to 8 bases, leaving 5 bases not matched to a gene. There are 13 residues in the CDR3.

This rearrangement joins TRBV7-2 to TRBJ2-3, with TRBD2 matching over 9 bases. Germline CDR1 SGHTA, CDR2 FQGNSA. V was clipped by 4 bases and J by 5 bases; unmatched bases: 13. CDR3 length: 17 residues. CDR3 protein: CASSSRAQRGVGDTQYF. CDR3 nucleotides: TGTGCCAGCAGCTCACGGGCCCAGCGGGGGGTTGGAGATACGCAGTATTTT.

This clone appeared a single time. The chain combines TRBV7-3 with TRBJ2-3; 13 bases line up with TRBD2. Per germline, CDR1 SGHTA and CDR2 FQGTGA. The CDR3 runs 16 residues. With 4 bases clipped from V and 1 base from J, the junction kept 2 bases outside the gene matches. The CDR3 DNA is TGTGCCAGCAGCTCCGGACTAGCGGGAGGCACAGATACGCAGTATTTT. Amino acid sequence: CASSSGLAGGTDTQYF.

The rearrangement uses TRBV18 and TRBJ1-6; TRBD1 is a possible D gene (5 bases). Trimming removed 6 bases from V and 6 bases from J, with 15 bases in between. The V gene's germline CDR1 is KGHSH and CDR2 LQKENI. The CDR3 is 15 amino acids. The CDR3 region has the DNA TGTGCCAGCTCTCCCTTGGGGCAGGCTAATTCACCCCTCCACTTT. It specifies CASSPLGQANSPLHF.

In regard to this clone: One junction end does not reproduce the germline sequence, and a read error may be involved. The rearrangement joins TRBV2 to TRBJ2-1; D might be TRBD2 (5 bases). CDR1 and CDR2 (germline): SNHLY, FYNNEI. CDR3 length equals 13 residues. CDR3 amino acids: CASSDSRPEVKVF. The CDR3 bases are TGTGCCAGCAGTGATTCTCGGCCGGAGGTCAAGGTCTTC.

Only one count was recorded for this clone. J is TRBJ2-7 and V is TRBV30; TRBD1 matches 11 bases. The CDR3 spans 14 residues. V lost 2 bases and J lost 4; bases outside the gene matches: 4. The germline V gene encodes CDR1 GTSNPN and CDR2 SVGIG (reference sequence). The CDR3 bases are TGTGCCTGGAGTCCGGGACAGGGGGTTTACGAGCAGTACTTC. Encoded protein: CAWSPGQGVYEQYF.

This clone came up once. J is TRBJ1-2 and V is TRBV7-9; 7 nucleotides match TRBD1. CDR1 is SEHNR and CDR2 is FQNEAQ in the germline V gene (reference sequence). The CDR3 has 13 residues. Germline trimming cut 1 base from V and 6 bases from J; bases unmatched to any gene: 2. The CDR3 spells CASSLETGNGYTF. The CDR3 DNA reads TGTGCCAGCAGCTTAGAGACAGGGAATGGCTACACCTTC.

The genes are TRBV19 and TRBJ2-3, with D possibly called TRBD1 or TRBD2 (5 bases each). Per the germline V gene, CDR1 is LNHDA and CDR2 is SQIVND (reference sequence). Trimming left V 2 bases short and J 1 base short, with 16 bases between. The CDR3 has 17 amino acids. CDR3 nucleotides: TGTGCCAGTAGTATATCTCTGGTCGGGGCCGGCACAGATACGCAGTATTTT. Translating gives CASSISLVGAGTDTQYF.

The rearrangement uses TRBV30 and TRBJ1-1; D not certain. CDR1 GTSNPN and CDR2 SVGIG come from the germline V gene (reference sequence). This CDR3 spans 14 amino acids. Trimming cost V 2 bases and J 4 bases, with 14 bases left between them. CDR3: CAWSPLVGSTEAFF. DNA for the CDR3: TGTGCCTGGAGTCCCCTCGTGGGATCCACTGAAGCTTTCTTT.

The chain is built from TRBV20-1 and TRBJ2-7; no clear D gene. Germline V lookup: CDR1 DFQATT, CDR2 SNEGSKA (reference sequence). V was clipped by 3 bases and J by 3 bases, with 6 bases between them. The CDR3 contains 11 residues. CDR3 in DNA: TGCAGTGCTAGCAGAGGCTACGAGCAGTACTTC. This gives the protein CSASRGYEQYF.

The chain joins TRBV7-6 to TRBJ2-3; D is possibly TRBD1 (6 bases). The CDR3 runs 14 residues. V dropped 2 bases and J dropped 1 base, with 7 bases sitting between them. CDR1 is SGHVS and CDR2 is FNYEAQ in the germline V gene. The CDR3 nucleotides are TGTGCCAGCAGCTTATCAGGGGGCACAGATACGCAGTATTTT. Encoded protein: CASSLSGGTDTQYF.

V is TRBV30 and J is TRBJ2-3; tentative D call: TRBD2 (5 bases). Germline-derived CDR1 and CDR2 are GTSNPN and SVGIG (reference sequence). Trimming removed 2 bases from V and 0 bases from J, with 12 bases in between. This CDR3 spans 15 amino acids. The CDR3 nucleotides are TGTGCCTGGAGTCTAGAAGCGGCTAGCACAGATACGCAGTATTTT. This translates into CAWSLEAASTDTQYF. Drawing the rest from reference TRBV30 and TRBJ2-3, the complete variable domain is SQTIHQWPATLVQPVGSPLSLECTVEGTSNPNLYWYRQAAGRGLQLLFYSVGIGQISSEVPQNLSASRPQDRQFILSSKKLLLSDSGFYLCAWSLEAASTDTQYFGPGTRLTVL.

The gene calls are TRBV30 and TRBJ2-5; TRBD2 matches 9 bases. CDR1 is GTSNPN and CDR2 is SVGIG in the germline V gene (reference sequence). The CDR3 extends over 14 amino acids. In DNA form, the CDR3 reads TGTGCGACCCAAGCGGGGGGCGCAGGAGAGACCCAGTACTTC. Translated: CATQAGGAGETQYF.

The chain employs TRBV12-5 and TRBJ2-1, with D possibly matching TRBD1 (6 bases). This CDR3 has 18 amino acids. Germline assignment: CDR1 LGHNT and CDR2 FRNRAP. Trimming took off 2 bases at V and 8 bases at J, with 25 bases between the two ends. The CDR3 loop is CASGLMIGQGRRGDEQFF. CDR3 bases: TGTGCTAGTGGTTTGATGATCGGTCAGGGGCGGAGAGGCGATGAGCAGTTCTTC.

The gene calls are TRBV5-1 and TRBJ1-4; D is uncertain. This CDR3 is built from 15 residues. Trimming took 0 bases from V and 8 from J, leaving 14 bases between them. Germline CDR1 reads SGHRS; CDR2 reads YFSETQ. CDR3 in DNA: TGCGCCAGCAGCTTGGGTACCCCCCGAGGAGAAAAACTGTTTTTT. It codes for CASSLGTPRGEKLFF. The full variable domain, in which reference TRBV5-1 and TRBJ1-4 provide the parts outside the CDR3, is KAGVTQTPRYLIKTRGQQVTLSCSPISGHRSVSWYQQTPGQGLQFLFEYFSETQRNKGNFPGRFSGRQFSNSRSEMNVSTLELGDSALYLCASSLGTPRGEKLFFGSGTQLSVL.

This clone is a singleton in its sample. The CDR3 DNA follows: TGCGCCAGCAGCCAAGGTGAGACTTCAAGCACAGATACGCAGTATTTT. This translates into CASSQGETSSTDTQYF. The chain combines TRBV4-1 with TRBJ2-3, with D uncertain. Per the germline V gene, CDR1 is MGHRA and CDR2 is YSYEKL. Trimming pared 1 base from V and 0 bases from J, leaving 11 bases between. CDR3 length: 16 residues.

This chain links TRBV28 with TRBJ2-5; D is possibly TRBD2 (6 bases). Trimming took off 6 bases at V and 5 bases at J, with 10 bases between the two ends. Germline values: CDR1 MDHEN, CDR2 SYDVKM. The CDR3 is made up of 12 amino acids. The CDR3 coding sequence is TGTGCCAGCAGCCCGGGGGTGGAGACCCAGTACTTC. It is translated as CASSPGVETQYF.

The CDR3 region is CASSHLLGRQGNTGELFF. CDR3 nucleotides: TGTGCCAGCAGCCATCTCCTGGGCCGGCAGGGGAACACCGGGGAGCTGTTTTTT. The V call is TRBV14, the J call TRBJ2-2; TRBD1 is a possible D gene (5 bases). This CDR3 has 18 amino acids. In germline, CDR1 is SGHDN, CDR2 FVKESK. The V and J ends lost 3 bases and 1 base respectively, with 18 bases between them.

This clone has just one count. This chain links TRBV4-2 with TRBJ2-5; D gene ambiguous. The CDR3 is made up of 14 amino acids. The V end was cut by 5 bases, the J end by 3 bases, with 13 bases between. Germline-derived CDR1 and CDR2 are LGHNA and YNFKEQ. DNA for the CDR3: TGTGCCAGCAGCTTACGCAGACCGAAAGAGACCCAGTACTTC. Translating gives CASSLRRPKETQYF.

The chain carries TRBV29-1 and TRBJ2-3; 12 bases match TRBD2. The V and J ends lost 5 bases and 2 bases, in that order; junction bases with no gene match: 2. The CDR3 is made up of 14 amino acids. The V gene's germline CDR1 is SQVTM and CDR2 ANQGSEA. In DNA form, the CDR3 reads TGCAGCGTTAGGACTAGCGGGAACACAGATACGCAGTATTTT. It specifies CSVRTSGNTDTQYF.